This TCR beta chain appears in the sequencing data of a study of T cell responses to AZD1222 COVID-19 vaccine. With V trimmed by 6 bases and J by 4 bases, 2 bases remained unmatched. Germline CDR1 and CDR2: SNHLY and FYNNEI. The CDR3 is made up of 12 amino acids. Generated by immunoSEQ multiplex PCR, the TCRdb table keeps only in-frame clones and is missing some. The sample holds 75,000 to 90,000 clones, around 86% seen once. V gene TRBV2 combines with J gene TRBJ1-1; 7 bases map to TRBD1. Material: peripheral blood, obtained on day 0 of AZD1222 vaccination. The receptor's source is an adult in good health. CDR3 amino acids: CASSGQATEAFF. The CDR3 DNA is TGTGCCAGCAGCGGACAGGCCACTGAAGCTTTCTTT.